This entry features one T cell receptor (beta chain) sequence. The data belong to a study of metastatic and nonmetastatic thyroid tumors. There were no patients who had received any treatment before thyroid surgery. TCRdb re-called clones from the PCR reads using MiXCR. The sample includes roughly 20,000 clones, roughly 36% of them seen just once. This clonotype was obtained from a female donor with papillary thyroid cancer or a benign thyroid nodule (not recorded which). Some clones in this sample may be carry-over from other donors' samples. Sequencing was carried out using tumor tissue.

Written as DNA, the CDR3 is TGTGCCAGCAACAGACAGGGGACGAACACTGAAGCTTTCTTT. It codes for CASNRQGTNTEAFF. The chain carries TRBV6-1 and TRBJ1-1; 8 bases match TRBD1. The CDR3 spans 14 residues. V gave up 7 bases and J gave up 1 base; unmatched junction bases: 5. Germline V gene sequence: CDR1 MNHNS, CDR2 SASEGT.